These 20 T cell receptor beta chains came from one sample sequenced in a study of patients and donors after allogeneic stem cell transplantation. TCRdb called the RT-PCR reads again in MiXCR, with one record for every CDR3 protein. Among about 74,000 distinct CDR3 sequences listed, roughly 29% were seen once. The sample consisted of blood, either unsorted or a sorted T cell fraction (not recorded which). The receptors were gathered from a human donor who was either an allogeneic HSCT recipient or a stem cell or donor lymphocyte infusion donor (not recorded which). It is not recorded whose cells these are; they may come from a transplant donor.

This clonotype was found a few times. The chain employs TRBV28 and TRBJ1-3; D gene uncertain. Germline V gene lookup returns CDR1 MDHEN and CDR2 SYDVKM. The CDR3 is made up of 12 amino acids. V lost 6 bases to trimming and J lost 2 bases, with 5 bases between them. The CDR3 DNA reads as TGTGCCAGCAGGCCGACTGGAAACACCATATATTTT. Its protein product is CASRPTGNTIYF. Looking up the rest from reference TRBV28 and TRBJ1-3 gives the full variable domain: DVKVTQSSRYLVKRTGEKVFLECVQDMDHENMFWYRQDPGLGLRLIYFSYDVKMKEKGDIPEGYSVSREKKERFSLILESASTNQTSMYLCASRPTGNTIYFGEGSWLTVV.

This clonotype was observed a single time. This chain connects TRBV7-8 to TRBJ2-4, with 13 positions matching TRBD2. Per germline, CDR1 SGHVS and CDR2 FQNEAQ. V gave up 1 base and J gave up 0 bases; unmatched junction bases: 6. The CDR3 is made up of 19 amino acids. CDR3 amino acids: CASSLDGTSGILAKNIQYF. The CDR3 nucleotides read TGTGCCAGCAGCTTAGACGGGACTAGCGGGATACTAGCCAAAAACATTCAGTACTTC.

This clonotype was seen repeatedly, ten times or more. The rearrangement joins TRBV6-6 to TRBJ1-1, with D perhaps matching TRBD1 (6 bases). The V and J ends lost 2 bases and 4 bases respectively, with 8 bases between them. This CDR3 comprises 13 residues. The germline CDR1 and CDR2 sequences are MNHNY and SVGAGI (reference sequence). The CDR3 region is CASSYEGGTEAFF. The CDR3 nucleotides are TGTGCCAGCAGTTACGAAGGGGGCACTGAAGCTTTCTTT.

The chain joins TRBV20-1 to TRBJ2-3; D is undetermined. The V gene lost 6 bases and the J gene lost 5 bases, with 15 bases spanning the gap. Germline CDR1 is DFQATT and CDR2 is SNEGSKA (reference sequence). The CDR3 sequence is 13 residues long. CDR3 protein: CSAKGRWVDTQYF. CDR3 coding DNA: TGCAGTGCGAAGGGCCGTTGGGTAGATACGCAGTATTTT.

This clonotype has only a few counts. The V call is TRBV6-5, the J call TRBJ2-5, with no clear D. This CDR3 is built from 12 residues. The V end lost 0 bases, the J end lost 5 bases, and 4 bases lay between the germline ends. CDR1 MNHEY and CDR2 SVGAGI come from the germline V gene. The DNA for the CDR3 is TGTGCCAGCAGTTACTCAGGGGAGACCCAGTACTTC. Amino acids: CASSYSGETQYF.

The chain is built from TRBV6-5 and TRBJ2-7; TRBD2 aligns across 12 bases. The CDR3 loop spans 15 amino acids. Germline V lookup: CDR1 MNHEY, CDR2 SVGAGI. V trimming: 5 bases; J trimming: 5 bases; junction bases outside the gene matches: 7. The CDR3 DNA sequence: TGTGCCAGCAGTACGACTAGCGGGGGCCTCCACGAGCAGTACTTC. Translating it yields CASSTTSGGLHEQYF.

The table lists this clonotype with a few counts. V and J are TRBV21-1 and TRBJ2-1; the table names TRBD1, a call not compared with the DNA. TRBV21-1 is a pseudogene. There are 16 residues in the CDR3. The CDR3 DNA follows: TGTGCCGGCCTCGCGCCGGGACAGAGCTCCTACAATGAGCAGTTCTTC. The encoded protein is CAGLAPGQSSYNEQFF.

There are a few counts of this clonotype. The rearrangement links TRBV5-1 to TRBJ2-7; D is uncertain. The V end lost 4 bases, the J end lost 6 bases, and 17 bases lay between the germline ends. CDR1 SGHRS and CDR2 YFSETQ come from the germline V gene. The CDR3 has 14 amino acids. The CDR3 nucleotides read TGCGCCAGCAGCCTCACGGAGCTTAGAACCGAGCAGTACTTC. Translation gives CASSLTELRTEQYF.

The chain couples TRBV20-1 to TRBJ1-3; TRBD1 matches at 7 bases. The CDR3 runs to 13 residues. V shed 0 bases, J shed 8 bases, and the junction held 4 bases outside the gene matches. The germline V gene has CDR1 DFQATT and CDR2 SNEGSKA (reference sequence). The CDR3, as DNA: TGCAGTGCTAGAGAAAGGGGGCGGGACACCATATATTTT. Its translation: CSARERGRDTIYF.

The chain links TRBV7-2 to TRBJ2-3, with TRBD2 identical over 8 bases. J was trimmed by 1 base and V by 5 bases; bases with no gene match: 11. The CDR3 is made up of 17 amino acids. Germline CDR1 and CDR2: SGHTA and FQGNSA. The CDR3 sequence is CASSLSLAGRGTDTQYF. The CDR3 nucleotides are TGTGCCAGCAGCCTCTCTTTAGCGGGAAGGGGCACAGATACGCAGTATTTT.

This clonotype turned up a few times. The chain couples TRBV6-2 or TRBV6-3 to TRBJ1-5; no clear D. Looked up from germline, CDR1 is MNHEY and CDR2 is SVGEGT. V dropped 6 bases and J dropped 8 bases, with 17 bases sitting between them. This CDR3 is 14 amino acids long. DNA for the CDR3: TGTGCCAGCAGCCCAGGTTCGGGGTATGAGCCCCAGCATTTT. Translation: CASSPGSGYEPQHF.

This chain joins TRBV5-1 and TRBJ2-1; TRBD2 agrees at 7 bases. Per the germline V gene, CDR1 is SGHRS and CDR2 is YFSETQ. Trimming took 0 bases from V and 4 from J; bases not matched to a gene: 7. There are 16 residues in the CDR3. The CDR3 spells CASSLVLAGVYNEQFF. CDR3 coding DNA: TGCGCCAGCAGCTTGGTTCTCGCGGGAGTATACAATGAGCAGTTCTTC.

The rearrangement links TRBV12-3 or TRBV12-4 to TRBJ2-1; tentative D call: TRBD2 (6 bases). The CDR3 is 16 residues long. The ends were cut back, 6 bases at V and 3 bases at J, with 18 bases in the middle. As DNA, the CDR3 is TGTGCCAGCAGCCCCTACGGCGGGGCCTTCTACAATGAGCAGTTCTTC. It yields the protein CASSPYGGAFYNEQFF.

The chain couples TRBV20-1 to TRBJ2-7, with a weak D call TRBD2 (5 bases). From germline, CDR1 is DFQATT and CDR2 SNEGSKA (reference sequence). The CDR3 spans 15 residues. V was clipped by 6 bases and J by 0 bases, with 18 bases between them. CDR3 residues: CSAAKAARRSYEQYF. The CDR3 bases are TGCAGTGCCGCGAAAGCGGCTAGGCGCTCCTACGAGCAGTACTTC.

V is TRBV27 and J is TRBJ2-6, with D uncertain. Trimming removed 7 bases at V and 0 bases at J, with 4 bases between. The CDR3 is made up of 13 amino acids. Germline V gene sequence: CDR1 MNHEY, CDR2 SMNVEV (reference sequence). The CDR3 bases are TGTGCCAGCACCTACTCTGGGGCCAACGTCCTGACTTTC. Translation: CASTYSGANVLTF.

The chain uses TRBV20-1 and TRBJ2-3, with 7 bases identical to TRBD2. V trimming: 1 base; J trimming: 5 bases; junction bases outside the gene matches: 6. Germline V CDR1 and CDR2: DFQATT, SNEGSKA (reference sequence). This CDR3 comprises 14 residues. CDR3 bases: TGCAGTGCTAGAGCGGGGAGGGCGATAGATACGCAGTATTTT. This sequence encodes CSARAGRAIDTQYF.

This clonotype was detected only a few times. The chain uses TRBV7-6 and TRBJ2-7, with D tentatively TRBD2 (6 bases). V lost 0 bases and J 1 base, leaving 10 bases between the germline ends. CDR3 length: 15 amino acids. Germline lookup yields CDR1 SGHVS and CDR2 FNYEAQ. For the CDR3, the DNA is TGTGCCAGCAGCTTAGCCGCGGGAAATTCCTACGAGCAGTACTTC. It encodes CASSLAAGNSYEQYF.

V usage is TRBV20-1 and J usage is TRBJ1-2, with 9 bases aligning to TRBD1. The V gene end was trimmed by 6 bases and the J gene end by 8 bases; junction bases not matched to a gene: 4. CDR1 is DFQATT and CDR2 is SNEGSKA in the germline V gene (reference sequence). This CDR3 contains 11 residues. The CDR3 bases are TGCAGTGCCCGGACAGGGGACGGCTACACCTTC. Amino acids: CSARTGDGYTF.

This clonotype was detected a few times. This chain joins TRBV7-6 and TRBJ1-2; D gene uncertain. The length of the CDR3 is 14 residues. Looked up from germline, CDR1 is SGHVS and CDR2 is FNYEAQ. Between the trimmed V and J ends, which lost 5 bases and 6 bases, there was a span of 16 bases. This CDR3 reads CASSLGRPQNGYTF. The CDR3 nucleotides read TGTGCCAGCAGCCTAGGCCGACCTCAAAATGGCTACACCTTC. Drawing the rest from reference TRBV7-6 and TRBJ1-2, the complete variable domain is GAGVSQSPRYKVTKRGQDVALRCDPISGHVSLYWYRQALGQGPEFLTYFNYEAQQDKSGLPNDRFSAERPEGSISTLTIQRTEQRDSAMYRCASSLGRPQNGYTFGSGTRLTVV.

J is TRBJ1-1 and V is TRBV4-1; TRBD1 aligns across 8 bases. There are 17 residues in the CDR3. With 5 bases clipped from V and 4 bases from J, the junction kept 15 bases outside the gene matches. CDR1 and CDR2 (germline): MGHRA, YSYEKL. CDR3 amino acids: CASSESRRNRGGTEAFF. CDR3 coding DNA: TGCGCCAGCAGCGAAAGTAGAAGGAACAGGGGGGGCACTGAAGCTTTCTTT.